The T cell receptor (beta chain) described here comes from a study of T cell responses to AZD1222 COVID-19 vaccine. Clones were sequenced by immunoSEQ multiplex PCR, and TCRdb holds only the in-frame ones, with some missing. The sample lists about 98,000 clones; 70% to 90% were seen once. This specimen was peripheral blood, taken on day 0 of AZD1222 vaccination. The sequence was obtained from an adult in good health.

The CDR3 DNA reads as TGTGCCAGCAGCTTGCCCGGACAGTCGTCTGGGGCCAACGTCCTGACTTTC. Its translation is CASSLPGQSSGANVLTF. This chain joins TRBV7-6 and TRBJ2-6; the D gene is possibly TRBD1 (6 bases). The germline CDR1 and CDR2 sequences are SGHVS and FNYEAQ. The CDR3 covers 17 residues. V was shortened by 3 bases and J by 1 base, with 13 bases between the two germline ends.